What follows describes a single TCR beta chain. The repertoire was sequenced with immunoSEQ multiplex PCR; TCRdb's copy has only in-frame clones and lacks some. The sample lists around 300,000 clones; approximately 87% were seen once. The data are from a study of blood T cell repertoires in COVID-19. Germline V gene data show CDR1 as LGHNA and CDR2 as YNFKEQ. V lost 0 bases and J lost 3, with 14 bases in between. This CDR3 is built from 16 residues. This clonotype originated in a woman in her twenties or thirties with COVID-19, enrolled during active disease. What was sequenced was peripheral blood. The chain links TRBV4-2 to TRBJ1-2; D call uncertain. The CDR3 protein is CASSQEGEPSHYGYTF. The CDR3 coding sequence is TGTGCCAGCAGCCAAGAAGGAGAGCCTTCTCACTATGGCTACACCTTC.